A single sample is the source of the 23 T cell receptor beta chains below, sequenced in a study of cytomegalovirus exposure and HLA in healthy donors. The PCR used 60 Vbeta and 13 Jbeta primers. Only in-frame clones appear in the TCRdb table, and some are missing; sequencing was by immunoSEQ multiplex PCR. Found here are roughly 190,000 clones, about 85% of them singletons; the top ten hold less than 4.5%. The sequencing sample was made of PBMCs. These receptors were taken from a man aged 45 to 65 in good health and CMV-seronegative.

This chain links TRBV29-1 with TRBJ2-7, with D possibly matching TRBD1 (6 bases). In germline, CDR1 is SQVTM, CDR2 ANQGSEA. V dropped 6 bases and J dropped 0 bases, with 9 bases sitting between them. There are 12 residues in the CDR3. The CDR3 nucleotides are TGCAGCGTCACAGGGAACTCCTACGAGCAGTACTTC. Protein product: CSVTGNSYEQYF.

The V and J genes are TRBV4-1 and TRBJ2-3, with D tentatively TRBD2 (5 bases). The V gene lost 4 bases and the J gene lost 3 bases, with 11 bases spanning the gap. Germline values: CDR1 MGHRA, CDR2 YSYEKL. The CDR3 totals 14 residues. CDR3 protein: CASSLPGGTDTQYF. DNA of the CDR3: TGCGCCAGCAGCCTTCCCGGCGGGACAGATACGCAGTATTTT.

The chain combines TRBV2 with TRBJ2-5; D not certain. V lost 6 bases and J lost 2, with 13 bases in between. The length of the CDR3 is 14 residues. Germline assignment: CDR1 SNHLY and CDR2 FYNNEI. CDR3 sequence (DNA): TGTGCCAGCAGCGTCGAAAATAGTCAAGAGACCCAGTACTTC. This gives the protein CASSVENSQETQYF. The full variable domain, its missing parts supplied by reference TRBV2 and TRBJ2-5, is EPEVTQTPSHQVTQMGQEVILRCVPISNHLYFYWYRQILGQKVEFLVSFYNNEISEKSEIFDDQFSVERPDGSNFTLKIRSTKLEDSAMYFCASSVENSQETQYFGPGTRLLVL.

The CDR3 DNA sequence: TGTGCCAGCAGCTTAGGACCTGCGGGAGAGCAGTACTTC. Translation: CASSLGPAGEQYF. The chain joins TRBV7-6 to TRBJ2-7, with D possibly TRBD2 on 6 matching bases. Looked up from germline, CDR1 is SGHVS and CDR2 is FNYEAQ. The CDR3 runs 13 residues. Trimming shortened V by 1 base and J by 7 bases, and 11 bases separated the two germline ends.

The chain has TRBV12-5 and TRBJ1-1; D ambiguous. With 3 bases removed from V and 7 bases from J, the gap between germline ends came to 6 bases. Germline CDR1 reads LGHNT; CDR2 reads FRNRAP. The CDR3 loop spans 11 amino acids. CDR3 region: CASGFGNEAFF. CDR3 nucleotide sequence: TGTGCTAGTGGTTTCGGGAATGAAGCTTTCTTT.

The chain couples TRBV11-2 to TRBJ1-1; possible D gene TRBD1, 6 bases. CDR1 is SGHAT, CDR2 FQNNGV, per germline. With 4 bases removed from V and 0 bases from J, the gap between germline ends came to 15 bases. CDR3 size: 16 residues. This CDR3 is CASSSGTWSMNTEAFF. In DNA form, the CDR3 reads TGTGCCAGCAGCTCCGGGACATGGTCCATGAACACTGAAGCTTTCTTT.

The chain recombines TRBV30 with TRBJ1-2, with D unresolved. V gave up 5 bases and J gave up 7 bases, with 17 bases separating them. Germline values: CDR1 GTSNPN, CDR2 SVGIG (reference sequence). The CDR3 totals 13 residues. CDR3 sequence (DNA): TGTGCCTGGGACCTCGACGGGAAGCGTGGCTACACCTTC. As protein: CAWDLDGKRGYTF.

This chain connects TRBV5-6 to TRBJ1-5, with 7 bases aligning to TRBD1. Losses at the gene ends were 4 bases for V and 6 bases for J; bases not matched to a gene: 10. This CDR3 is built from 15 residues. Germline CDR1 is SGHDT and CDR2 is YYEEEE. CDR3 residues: CASSRKQGMAQPQHF. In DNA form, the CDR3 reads TGTGCCAGCAGCCGTAAACAGGGGATGGCTCAGCCCCAGCATTTT.

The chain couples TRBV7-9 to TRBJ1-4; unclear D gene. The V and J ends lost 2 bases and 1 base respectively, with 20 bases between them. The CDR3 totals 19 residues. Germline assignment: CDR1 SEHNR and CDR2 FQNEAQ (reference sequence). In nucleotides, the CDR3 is TGTGCCAGCAGCTTATACTCGGGTAGAGGCAGTGGAACTAATGAAAAACTGTTTTTT. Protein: CASSLYSGRGSGTNEKLFF.

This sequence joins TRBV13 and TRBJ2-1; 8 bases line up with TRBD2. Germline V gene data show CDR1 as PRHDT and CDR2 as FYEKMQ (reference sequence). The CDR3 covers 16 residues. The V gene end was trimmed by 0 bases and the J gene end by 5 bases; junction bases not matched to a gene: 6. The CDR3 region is CASSLGPGLVNNEQFF. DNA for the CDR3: TGTGCCAGCAGCTTAGGCCCGGGACTAGTTAACAATGAGCAGTTCTTC.

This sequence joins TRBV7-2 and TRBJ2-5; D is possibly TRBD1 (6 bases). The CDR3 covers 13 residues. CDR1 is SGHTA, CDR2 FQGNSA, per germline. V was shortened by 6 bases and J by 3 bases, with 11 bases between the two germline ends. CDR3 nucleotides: TGTGCCAGCAGTTCGGACAGAAAAGAGACCCAGTACTTC. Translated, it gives CASSSDRKETQYF.

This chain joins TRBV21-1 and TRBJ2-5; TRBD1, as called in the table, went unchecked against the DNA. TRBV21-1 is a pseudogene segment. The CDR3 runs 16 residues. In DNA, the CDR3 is TGTGCCAGCAGCAAAAGGGGGCCAGACAATCAAGAGACCCAGTACTTC. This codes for CASSKRGPDNQETQYF.

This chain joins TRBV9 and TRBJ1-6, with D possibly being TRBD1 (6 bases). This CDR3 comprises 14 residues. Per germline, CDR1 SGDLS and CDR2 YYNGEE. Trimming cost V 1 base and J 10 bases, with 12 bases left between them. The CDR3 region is CASSVKGQISPLHF. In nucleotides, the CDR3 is TGTGCCAGCAGCGTAAAAGGACAGATCTCACCCCTCCACTTT.

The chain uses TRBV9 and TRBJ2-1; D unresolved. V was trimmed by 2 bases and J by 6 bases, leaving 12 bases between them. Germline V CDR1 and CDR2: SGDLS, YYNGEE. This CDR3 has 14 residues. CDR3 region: CASSVRSQTNEQFF. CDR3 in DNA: TGTGCCAGCAGCGTCCGGAGTCAGACCAATGAGCAGTTCTTC.

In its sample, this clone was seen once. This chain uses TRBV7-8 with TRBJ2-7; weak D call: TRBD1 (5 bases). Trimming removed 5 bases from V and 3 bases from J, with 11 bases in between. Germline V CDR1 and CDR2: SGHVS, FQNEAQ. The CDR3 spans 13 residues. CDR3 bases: TGTGCCAGCAGCGAAGACAGTCGCTACGAGCAGTACTTC. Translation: CASSEDSRYEQYF.

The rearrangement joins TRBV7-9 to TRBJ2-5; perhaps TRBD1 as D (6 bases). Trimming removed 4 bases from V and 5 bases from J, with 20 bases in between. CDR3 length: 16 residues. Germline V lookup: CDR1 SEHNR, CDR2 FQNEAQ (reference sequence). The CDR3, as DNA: TGTGCCAGCAGCTCCGGGACACTCAGGGTTGGGGAGACCCAGTACTTC. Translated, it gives CASSSGTLRVGETQYF.

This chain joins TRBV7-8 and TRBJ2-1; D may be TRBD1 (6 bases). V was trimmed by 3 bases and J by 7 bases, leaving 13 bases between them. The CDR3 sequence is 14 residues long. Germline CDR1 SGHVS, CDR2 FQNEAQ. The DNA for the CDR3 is TGTGCCAGCAGCTTCGGGACAAGTCAGAATGAGCAGTTCTTC. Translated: CASSFGTSQNEQFF.

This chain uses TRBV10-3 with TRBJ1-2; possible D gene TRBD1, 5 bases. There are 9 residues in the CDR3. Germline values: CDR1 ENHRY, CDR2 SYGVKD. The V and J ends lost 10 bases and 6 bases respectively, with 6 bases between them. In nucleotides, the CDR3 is TGTGCCACAGGGAATGGCTACACCTTC. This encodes CATGNGYTF.

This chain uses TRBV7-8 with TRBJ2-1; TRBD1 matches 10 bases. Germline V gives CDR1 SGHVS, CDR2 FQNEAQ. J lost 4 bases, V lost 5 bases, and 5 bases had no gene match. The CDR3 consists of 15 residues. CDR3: CASSTGQGVYNEQFF. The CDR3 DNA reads TGTGCCAGCAGCACCGGACAGGGGGTATACAATGAGCAGTTCTTC.

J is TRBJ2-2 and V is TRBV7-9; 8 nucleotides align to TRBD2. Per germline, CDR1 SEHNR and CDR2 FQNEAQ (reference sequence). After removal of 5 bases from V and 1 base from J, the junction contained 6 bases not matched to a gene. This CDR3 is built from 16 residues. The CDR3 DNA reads TGTGCCAGCAGCGTCTCGACTAGCGTGAACACCGGGGAGCTGTTTTTT. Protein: CASSVSTSVNTGELFF.

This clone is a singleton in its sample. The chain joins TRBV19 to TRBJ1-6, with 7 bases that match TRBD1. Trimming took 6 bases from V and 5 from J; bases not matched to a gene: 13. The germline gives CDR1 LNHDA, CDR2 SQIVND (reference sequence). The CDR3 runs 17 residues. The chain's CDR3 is CASRAFRDSGNNSPLHF. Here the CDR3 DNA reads TGTGCCAGTAGAGCATTCCGGGACAGCGGAAATAATTCACCCCTCCACTTT.

In DNA form, the CDR3 reads TGTGCCAGCAGCGTAGATCCCGACCGGGCTGAAGCTTTCTTT. Translation: CASSVDPDRAEAFF. The chain has TRBV9 and TRBJ1-1; D is ambiguous. V dropped 0 bases and J dropped 6 bases, with 12 bases sitting between them. The germline V gene has CDR1 SGDLS and CDR2 YYNGEE. The CDR3 is made up of 14 amino acids.

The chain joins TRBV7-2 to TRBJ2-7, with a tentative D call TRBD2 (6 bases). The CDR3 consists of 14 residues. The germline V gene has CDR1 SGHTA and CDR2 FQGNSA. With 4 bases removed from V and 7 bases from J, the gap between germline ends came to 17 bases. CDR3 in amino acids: CASSSELRGKEQYF. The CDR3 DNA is TGTGCCAGCAGCTCCGAGCTCCGGGGGAAGGAGCAGTACTTC.